This record covers a single T cell receptor beta chain. Its antigen is not identified. This entry comes from a study of OX40 agonist ivuxolimab in advanced cancers. Study in general: At 65% to 90% male, the cohort had a mean age of approximately 64 years, ranging from about 23 to 79. Regarding the study as a whole: Normalized T-cell clonal expansion was also low in some nonresponders.

Method: immunoSEQ multiplex PCR; TCRdb's copy keeps in-frame clones and lacks some. The sample shows 35,000 to 40,000 clones, around 80% of them seen only once. CDR3 size: 13 residues. Trimming removed 3 bases at V and 9 bases at J, with 12 bases between. Per the germline V gene, CDR1 is SGHTA and CDR2 is FQGNSA. The clonotype comes from an adult with an advanced solid tumor such as melanoma, head and neck, liver or kidney cancer. The chain carries TRBV7-2 and TRBJ1-3, with no clear D. Source: CD4+ or CD8+ T cells sorted from blood, taken in a trial of the OX40 agonist ivuxolimab. CDR3 in DNA: TGTGCCAGCAGCTTGCCTCCCGTGCGCACCATATATTTT. This gives the protein CASSLPPVRTIYF.